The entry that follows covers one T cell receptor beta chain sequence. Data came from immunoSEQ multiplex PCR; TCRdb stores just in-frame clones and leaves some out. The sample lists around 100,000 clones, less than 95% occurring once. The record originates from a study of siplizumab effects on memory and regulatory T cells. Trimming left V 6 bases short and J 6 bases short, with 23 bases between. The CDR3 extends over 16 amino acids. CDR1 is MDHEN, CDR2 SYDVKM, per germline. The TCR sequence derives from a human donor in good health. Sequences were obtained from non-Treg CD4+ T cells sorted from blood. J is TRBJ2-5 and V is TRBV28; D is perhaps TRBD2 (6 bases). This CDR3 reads CASRGGGEGLLKTQYF. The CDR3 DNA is TGTGCCAGCAGGGGTGGTGGAGAGGGACTGTTGAAGACCCAGTACTTC.